A selection of T cell receptor beta chains follows, all from one sample in a study of T cell changes during pregnancy in multiple sclerosis. Repertoires were generated with immunoSEQ multiplex PCR, while TCRdb's copy carries only in-frame clones and drops some. The table records approximately 50,000 clones, 80% to 95% of them present only once. Source: CD4+ T cells from peripheral blood mononuclear cells, taken after pregnancy. The receptors stem from a female donor with multiple sclerosis, enrolled in a pregnancy study. CDR3s include the opening cysteine and the closing phenylalanine or tryptophan. A D gene is named only where the DNA matches it firmly. Expanded clones get a size class; other rows say once, few or many, or leave the size out.

d_call,clone_size,v_call,j_call,cdr3_nt,cdr3_aa
NA,NA,TRBV27,TRBJ2-1,TGTGCCAGCAGTTTGAACAGGGGAGGAGATGGTAGCGGGACGAATGAGCAGTTCTTC,CASSLNRGGDGSGTNEQFF
TRBD1,NA,TRBV18,TRBJ2-5,TGTGCCAGCTCACCGGGACAGAAAGAGACCCAGTACTTC,CASSPGQKETQYF
TRBD2,NA,TRBV18,TRBJ2-1,TGTGCCAGCTCAACGGGACTAGCAGCCAACAATGAGCAGTTCTTC,CASSTGLAANNEQFF
NA,NA,TRBV18,TRBJ2-7,TGTGCCAGCTCACGAACAGGTTTGTCCTACGAGCAGTACTTC,CASSRTGLSYEQYF
TRBD2,NA,TRBV25-1,TRBJ2-5,TGTGCCAGCAGTGACTCGGGGAGGGCCGAAGAGACCCAGTACTTC,CASSDSGRAEETQYF
TRBD1,NA,TRBV6-1,TRBJ2-3,TGTGCCAGCAGTTGGGGGACAGGGACAGATACGCAGTATTTT,CASSWGTGTDTQYF
TRBD1,once,TRBV30,TRBJ2-1,TGTGCCTGTCTCCTACAGGGGAAGTTCCCAAATGAGCAGTTCTTC,CACLLQGKFPNEQFF
TRBD1,NA,TRBV6-6,TRBJ2-5,TGTGCCAGCAAAGACAGGGTCGGCACAGAGACCCAGTACTTC,CASKDRVGTETQYF
NA,NA,TRBV7-7,TRBJ2-5,TGTGCCAGCAGCCCGGACCAAGAGACCCAGTACTTC,CASSPDQETQYF
NA,NA,TRBV27,TRBJ1-1,TGTGCCAGCAGTTCGCTCGGGACAAATTTTGAAGCTTTCTTT,CASSSLGTNFEAFF
NA,once,TRBV4-1,TRBJ1-5,TGCGCCAGCAGCCAAGATTTAGGAAGGACAGCAAATCAGCCCCAGCATTTT,CASSQDLGRTANQPQHF
TRBD1,NA,TRBV2,TRBJ1-2,TGTGCCAGCAGTGCATCCGGGACAGAGGTTTATGGCTACACCTTC,CASSASGTEVYGYTF
NA,NA,TRBV19,TRBJ1-5,TGTGCCAGTAGTCGGGACTTGGTTCATCAGCCCCAGCATTTT,CASSRDLVHQPQHF
TRBD1,NA,TRBV7-9,TRBJ2-7,TGTGCCAGCAGCTTAGGCGGGACAGGGGACCACGAGCAGTACTTC,CASSLGGTGDHEQYF
NA,NA,TRBV9,TRBJ1-3,TGTGCCAGCAGCGTAGAAGTGTGGACAGACTCTGGAAACACCATATATTTT,CASSVEVWTDSGNTIYF
TRBD1,NA,TRBV19,TRBJ1-5,TGTGCCAGTAGGCCCGGGACAGGGGGTATCCATCAGCCCCAGCATTTT,CASRPGTGGIHQPQHF
TRBD1,once,TRBV5-1,TRBJ1-4,TGCGCCAGCAGCCAAACAGGGGGCACGGCTAATGAAAAACTGTTTTTT,CASSQTGGTANEKLFF
TRBD1,NA,TRBV19,TRBJ2-2,TGTGCCAGTACCCCCGGGACAGGCCCCACCGGGGAGCTGTTTTTT,CASTPGTGPTGELFF
NA,NA,TRBV18,TRBJ1-1,TGTGCCAGCTCACCACACGCAAGGACACCAAACACTGAAGCTTTCTTT,CASSPHARTPNTEAFF
TRBD2,NA,TRBV7-6,TRBJ2-5,TGTGCCAGCAGCAAAGCGGGACCAGAGACCCAGTACTTC,CASSKAGPETQYF
TRBD2,NA,TRBV27,TRBJ2-3,TGTGCCAGCAGTTTTAACAAAGGCGGGAGGGCCCAAGATACGCAGTATTTT,CASSFNKGGRAQDTQYF
NA,NA,TRBV7-6,TRBJ1-1,TGTGCCAGCAGCTCACAGGGTTTAAGCACTGAAGCTTTCTTT,CASSSQGLSTEAFF
NA,NA,TRBV18,TRBJ1-2,TGTGCCAGCTCACGCACTGAGGGAATCCCATATGGCTACACCTTC,CASSRTEGIPYGYTF
TRBD1,NA,TRBV6-1,TRBJ2-5,TGTGCCAGCAGCGCCGGGACAGGCAAGACCCAGTACTTC,CASSAGTGKTQYF
NA,NA,TRBV6-6,TRBJ1-1,TGTGCCAGCACTTTAAACACTGAAGCTTTCTTT,CASTLNTEAFF
TRBD1,NA,TRBV2,TRBJ2-3,TGTGCCAGCGGGGCACTGGGACAGGGGCTTGATACGCAGTATTTT,CASGALGQGLDTQYF
TRBD2,NA,TRBV2,TRBJ2-7,TGTGCCAGCCGGGGACTAGCGGCTTCCTACGAGCAGTACTTC,CASRGLAASYEQYF
NA,NA,TRBV5-4,TRBJ2-2,TGTGCCAGCATCGCGGACGGGACTTCCACCGGGGAGCTGTTTTTT,CASIADGTSTGELFF
NA,NA,TRBV6-1,TRBJ1-1,TGTGCCAGCAGTGAACGAGGCAGGGAGGGGATTAAAGCTTTCTTT,CASSERGREGIKAFF
TRBD2,NA,TRBV27,TRBJ2-7,TGTGCCAGCAGTACCTTAGCGGGAGACTACGAGCAGTACTTC,CASSTLAGDYEQYF
NA,once,TRBV6-1,TRBJ2-1,TGTGCCAGCAGTGAGAAAGCCAATTTCCCCTTCAATGAGCAGTTCTTC,CASSEKANFPFNEQFF
NA,NA,TRBV14,TRBJ1-1,TGTGCCAGCAGCCAGCTACGAGGACGTCTGCAGGGCACTGAAGCTTTCTTT,CASSQLRGRLQGTEAFF
TRBD2,NA,TRBV4-2,TRBJ2-2,TGTGCCAGCAGCCAAGTGGGTCTAGCGGGAGGGCCCGCGCGAGACACCGGGGAGCTGTTTTTT,CASSQVGLAGGPARDTGELFF
NA,NA,TRBV28,TRBJ2-2,TGTGCCAGCAGTGGAGTCGGCTTGAACACCGGGGAGCTGTTTTTT,CASSGVGLNTGELFF
TRBD1,NA,TRBV6-6,TRBJ1-3,TGTGCCAGCAGTTACGGGACAGCCGGAAACACCATATATTTT,CASSYGTAGNTIYF
TRBD1,NA,TRBV6-1,TRBJ1-1,TGTGCCAGCAGGGCGACAGGGGGTAGCACTGAAGCTTTCTTT,CASRATGGSTEAFF
TRBD1,NA,TRBV18,TRBJ1-6,TGTGCCAGCTCACGGGACAGGGGTAATTCACCCCTCCACTTT,CASSRDRGNSPLHF
TRBD1,NA,TRBV7-9,TRBJ1-1,TGTGCCAGCAGCTTAGGACAGGGGATGAACACTGAAGCTTTCTTT,CASSLGQGMNTEAFF
NA,NA,TRBV11-2,TRBJ1-3,TGTGCCAGCAGCTTAGGCCTGTCCGGTAACACCATATATTTT,CASSLGLSGNTIYF
TRBD1,few,TRBV14,TRBJ2-7,TGTGCCAGCAGCCAACTGACAGGGGGCTCCTACGAGCAGTACTTC,CASSQLTGGSYEQYF
NA,NA,TRBV7-2,TRBJ1-1,TGTGCCAGCAGCCCTTACTTGAACACTGAAGCTTTCTTT,CASSPYLNTEAFF
NA,NA,TRBV19,TRBJ1-2,TGTGCCAGTAGTAGTCCGATGAGTGGGGCAGGGGCCGCCTATGGCTACACCTTC,CASSSPMSGAGAAYGYTF
TRBD1,once,TRBV29-1,TRBJ1-2,TGCAGCTTCTCGACAGGGACCGGCTATGGCTACACCTTC,CSFSTGTGYGYTF
TRBD2,NA,TRBV5-1,TRBJ2-1,TGCGCCAGCCGCCGAGAGACTAGCGGTTACAATGAGCAGTTCTTC,CASRRETSGYNEQFF
NA,NA,TRBV28,TRBJ1-2,TGTGCCAGCAGTGGTCAGTTTCCCCATTATGGCTACACCTTC,CASSGQFPHYGYTF
TRBD1,NA,TRBV4-1,TRBJ2-3,TGCGCCAGCAGCCAAGAATCTAGGGACAGGGGTTCAGATACGCAGTATTTT,CASSQESRDRGSDTQYF
TRBD2,NA,TRBV5-4,TRBJ2-1,TGTGCCAGCAGCCCAGCCCATAGCGGGCGGAATGAGCAGTTCTTC,CASSPAHSGRNEQFF
TRBD1,NA,TRBV7-2,TRBJ1-4,TGTGCCAGCAGCCAGGGGGCGGCTAATGAAAAACTGTTTTTT,CASSQGAANEKLFF
NA,NA,TRBV4-2,TRBJ2-5,TGTGCCAGCAGCCAAGGGAGGGTGGAGACCCAGTACTTC,CASSQGRVETQYF
TRBD1,NA,TRBV6-5,TRBJ1-2,TGTGCCAGCAGTTACACCGGGACAGACTATGGCTACACCTTC,CASSYTGTDYGYTF
NA,once,TRBV5-1,TRBJ2-1,TGCGCCAGCAGCTTCGACAGAGGCTCCTACAATGAGCAGTTCTTC,CASSFDRGSYNEQFF
NA,few,TRBV19,TRBJ1-1,TGTGCCAGTAGTGCTCAAACAGTAAACACTGAAGCTTTCTTT,CASSAQTVNTEAFF
NA,once,TRBV28,TRBJ2-7,TGTGCCAGCAAAGTTGGGGGGACCGGTCACGAGCAGTACTTC,CASKVGGTGHEQYF
NA,NA,TRBV19,TRBJ2-3,TGTGCCAGTAGTATAGCCCAGGCCACAGATACGCAGTATTTT,CASSIAQATDTQYF
NA,NA,TRBV29-1,TRBJ1-1,TGCAGCGTTGAAGTACGACAGGCCAGGGCTTTCTTT,CSVEVRQARAFF
TRBD1,NA,TRBV2,TRBJ1-2,TGTGCCATTTCGGGACAGGGGGCGAATGGCTACACCTTC,CAISGQGANGYTF
TRBD2,NA,TRBV7-3,TRBJ2-1,TGTGCCAGCAGCTTAGAGCGGGGGGCGGGGAATGAGCAGTTCTTC,CASSLERGAGNEQFF
NA,NA,TRBV7-2,TRBJ2-3,TGTGCCAGCAGCTTGGGAGGCACGCGTGGCGGAAGTAGCACAGATACGCAGTATTTT,CASSLGGTRGGSSTDTQYF